A single sample is the source of the 13 T cell receptor beta chains below, sequenced in a study of blood T cell repertoires in COVID-19. Method: immunoSEQ multiplex PCR; TCRdb's copy keeps in-frame clones and lacks some. Of tens of thousands of clones in the sample, approximately 95% were seen once. Sequences were obtained from peripheral blood. The source is a male donor with active COVID-19.

The chain uses TRBV10-3 and TRBJ1-2; 9 bases map to TRBD1. The CDR3 is made up of 14 amino acids. The V segment lost 5 bases and the J segment 5 bases; nucleotides outside the gene matches: 6. Germline-derived CDR1 and CDR2 are ENHRY and SYGVKD. DNA of the CDR3: TGTGCCATCAGTCCACAGGGGGCAAGGTATGGCTACACCTTC. It yields the protein CAISPQGARYGYTF.

The rearrangement uses TRBV6-5 and TRBJ2-7, with TRBD1 matching 7 bases. The CDR3 is 15 amino acids. J gave up 0 bases and V 4 bases, and 6 bases lay outside the gene matches. CDR1 MNHEY and CDR2 SVGAGI come from the germline V gene. As DNA, the CDR3 is TGTGCCAGCAGTTCCCCGGGACAGAGCTCCTACGAGCAGTACTTC. Protein product: CASSSPGQSSYEQYF.

The V and J genes are TRBV11-1 and TRBJ2-5; 11 nucleotides line up with TRBD2. J lost 6 bases, V lost 0 bases, and 12 bases had no gene match. The CDR3 is made up of 18 amino acids. Germline values: CDR1 SGHAT, CDR2 FQDESV (reference sequence). The CDR3 sequence is CASSLAANSGGARQTQYF. CDR3 DNA: TGTGCCAGCAGCTTAGCGGCCAATAGCGGGGGGGCCAGACAGACCCAGTACTTC.

The CDR3 spells CSASRYASGFYEQYF. The CDR3 DNA is TGCAGTGCTAGTAGGTACGCTAGCGGTTTCTACGAGCAGTACTTC. The J gene is TRBJ2-7, the V gene TRBV20-1, with TRBD2 identical over 7 bases. CDR3 size: 15 residues. The V segment lost 3 bases and the J segment 3 bases; nucleotides outside the gene matches: 11. The germline V gene encodes CDR1 DFQATT and CDR2 SNEGSKA (reference sequence).

The CDR3 DNA sequence: TGCAGCGGGACAGGGAGGGCTAATGAAAAACTGTTTTTT. The encoded protein is CSGTGRANEKLFF. V is TRBV29-1 and J is TRBJ1-4; the match to TRBD1 covers 8 bases. CDR1 is SQVTM and CDR2 is ANQGSEA in the germline V gene. CDR3 length: 13 amino acids. The V segment lost 7 bases and the J segment 3 bases; nucleotides outside the gene matches: 4. The variable domain in full, with the rest retrieved from reference TRBV29-1 and TRBJ1-4, is SAVISQKPSRDICQRGTSLTIQCQVDSQVTMMFWYRQQPGQSLTLIATANQGSEATYESGFVIDKFPISRPNLTFSTLTVSNMSPEDSSIYLCSGTGRANEKLFFGSGTQLSVL.

V is TRBV2 and J is TRBJ2-3; D is unresolved. The germline gives CDR1 SNHLY, CDR2 FYNNEI. V was cut by 0 bases and J by 6 bases, with 13 bases left in between. CDR3 length: 15 amino acids. The CDR3 DNA follows: TGTGCCAGCAGTGAAGCGCTTCAGGCCCGTGATACGCAGTATTTT. This sequence encodes CASSEALQARDTQYF.

The chain combines TRBV7-3 with TRBJ1-3; 8 bases are a match to TRBD1. Trimming cost V 4 bases and J 3 bases; bases outside gene matches: 2. The CDR3 covers 14 residues. CDR1 and CDR2 (germline): SGHTA, FQGTGA. CDR3 region: CASSSGQGGNTIYF. CDR3 nucleotide sequence: TGTGCCAGCAGCTCTGGACAGGGTGGAAACACCATATATTTT.

The chain couples TRBV5-1 to TRBJ1-1; D gene unclear. Trimming left V 4 bases short and J 1 base short, with 11 bases between. The germline gives CDR1 SGHRS, CDR2 YFSETQ. This CDR3 spans 14 amino acids. Here the CDR3 reads CASSAYNGNTEAFF. Here the CDR3 DNA reads TGCGCCAGCAGCGCCTATAACGGGAACACTGAAGCTTTCTTT.

The V gene is TRBV5-1, the J gene TRBJ1-2; D unclear. The V end was cut by 2 bases, the J end by 4 bases, with 9 bases between. Germline assignment: CDR1 SGHRS and CDR2 YFSETQ. The CDR3 has 13 amino acids. CDR3 nucleotides: TGCGCCAGCAGCTTACCCGGTACCTATGGCTACACCTTC. Translating gives CASSLPGTYGYTF.

V is TRBV3-1 (or the pseudogene TRBV3-2) and J is TRBJ2-1; 15 bases align to TRBD2. The CDR3 runs 18 residues. Germline V CDR1 and CDR2: LGHDT, YNNKEL (reference sequence). The trim removed 0 bases at V and 9 bases at J, leaving 9 bases unmatched. CDR3 sequence: CASSQEHGLAGGRGEQFF. DNA of the CDR3: TGTGCCAGCAGCCAAGAACATGGACTAGCGGGGGGGCGTGGTGAGCAGTTCTTC.

The J gene is TRBJ2-5, the V gene TRBV20-1; the D gene is possibly TRBD1 (5 bases). Germline V gene data show CDR1 as DFQATT and CDR2 as SNEGSKA (reference sequence). Trimming stripped 2 bases from V and 4 bases from J, with 5 bases between. CDR3 length: 11 amino acids. In nucleotides, the CDR3 is TGCAGTGCTAGAAGGGGAGAGACCCAGTACTTC. This sequence encodes CSARRGETQYF.

As DNA, the CDR3 is TGTGCCAGCAGCCCCTCTCTGACTGCTCTCTCTGGAAACACCATATATTTT. Translated, it gives CASSPSLTALSGNTIYF. This chain joins TRBV3-1 (or the pseudogene TRBV3-2) and TRBJ1-3; D not certain. From germline, CDR1 is LGHDT and CDR2 YNNKEL (reference sequence). Deletions cut 4 bases from V and 0 bases from J, with 16 bases between. The CDR3 consists of 17 residues.

The sample holds one count of this clone. The chain recombines TRBV18 with TRBJ2-5; 10 bases agree with TRBD1. After removal of 0 bases from V and 4 bases from J, the junction contained 8 bases not matched to a gene. The germline V gene encodes CDR1 KGHSH and CDR2 LQKENI. The length of the CDR3 is 17 residues. For the CDR3, the DNA is TGTGCCAGCTCACCACCGTCGGGACAGGGGAACAGAGAGACCCAGTACTTC. Amino acid sequence: CASSPPSGQGNRETQYF.